A single sample gave rise to the 32 T cell receptor beta chains below, sequenced in a study of breast tumors, draining lymph nodes, adjacent tissues. The lymph nodes were axillary draining lymph nodes from breast cancer patients. Each CDR3 protein gets one entry after TCRdb re-called the multiplex PCR reads with MiXCR. The table shows about 200,000 distinct CDR3 sequences, with around a third occurring only once. The sample consisted of axillary lymph node tissue. These receptors came from a female donor with breast cancer. Some clones in this sample may be carry-over from other donors' samples.

Note on this clonotype: The conserved closing phenylalanine or tryptophan is absent in this CDR3, likely reflecting a read error. This chain connects TRBV5-5 to TRBJ2-5; D is undetermined. With 1 base removed from V and 1 base from J, the gap between germline ends came to 8 bases. This CDR3 region has 14 residues. CDR1 and CDR2 from the germline V gene are SGHKS and YYEKEE (reference sequence). The CDR3 DNA reads TGTGCCAGCAGCTTGCCGTCCACCCAAGAGACCCAGTACCTC. This translates into CASSLPSTQETQYL.

This clonotype showed up just a few times. The rearrangement uses TRBV12-3 or TRBV12-4 and TRBJ1-5; no reliable D call. V lost 6 bases and J 4 bases, leaving 10 bases between the germline ends. The CDR3 runs 13 residues. CDR3 in amino acids: CASSSYGNQPQHF. The CDR3 nucleotides are TGTGCCAGCAGCTCCTACGGGAATCAGCCCCAGCATTTT.

This clonotype was counted many times. This chain links TRBV19 with TRBJ1-5; D is unresolved. Trimming pared 3 bases from V and 0 bases from J, leaving 9 bases between. Looked up from germline, CDR1 is LNHDA and CDR2 is SQIVND (reference sequence). This CDR3 spans 15 amino acids. The CDR3: CASSMGSYSNQPQHF. CDR3 bases: TGTGCCAGTAGTATGGGCAGCTATAGCAATCAGCCCCAGCATTTT.

This clonotype has ten or more counts. This chain uses TRBV5-1 with TRBJ2-5; 8 bases map to TRBD2. The ends lost 0 bases at V and 1 base at J; junction bases unmatched: 5. The CDR3 consists of 16 residues. Germline loops: CDR1 SGHRS, CDR2 YFSETQ. The CDR3 sequence: CASSLGSLAGQETQYF. In DNA, the CDR3 is TGCGCCAGCAGCTTGGGAAGCCTAGCGGGCCAAGAGACCCAGTACTTC.

As for this clonotype: This sequence may be a read error, since a much larger clone differs from it by one base. This chain uses TRBV11-2 with TRBJ2-2; 9 bases are shared with TRBD1. This CDR3 comprises 16 residues. Germline assignment: CDR1 SGHAT and CDR2 FQNNGV. Trimming cost V 7 bases and J 1 base; bases outside gene matches: 7. The CDR3 region is CASTKRGQGNTGELFF. CDR3 in DNA: TGTGCCAGCACCAAACGGGGACAGGGGAACACCGGGGAGCTGTTTTTT.

V gene TRBV9 combines with J gene TRBJ1-2; 9 nucleotides line up with TRBD1. The CDR3 covers 17 residues. Germline-derived CDR1 and CDR2 are SGDLS and YYNGEE. Germline trimming cut 7 bases from V and 0 bases from J; bases unmatched to any gene: 13. CDR3 in amino acids: CASSPGTGPLSNYGYTF. CDR3 nucleotides: TGTGCCAGCTCACCAGGGACAGGGCCCCTTTCTAACTATGGCTACACCTTC.

This clonotype is a singleton in its sample. A much larger clone is a single base away; this may be a read error. The chain recombines TRBV7-9 with TRBJ2-1; no firm D call. This CDR3 comprises 11 residues. Germline assignment: CDR1 SEHNR and CDR2 FQNEAQ (reference sequence). The DNA of the CDR3 is TGTGCCAGCAGCTTCACGACTGAGCGGTTCTTC. It translates to CASSFTTERFF.

With regard to this clonotype: A read error is possible here, since a much larger clone lies one base away. This rearrangement joins TRBV6-6 to TRBJ1-5; TRBD1 might be the D (5 bases). Germline loops: CDR1 MNHNY, CDR2 SVGAGI (reference sequence). Trimming cost V 9 bases and J 2 bases, with 14 bases left between them. The CDR3 loop spans 14 amino acids. CDR3 region: CASRLGGGNQPQHF. CDR3 coding DNA: TGTGCCAGTCGGCTAGGAGGGGGCAATCAGCCCCAGCATTTT.

In this sample, this clonotype turned up a few times. This may come from a read error, since a much larger clone is one base off. This chain joins TRBV14 and TRBJ2-3, with 8 bases that match TRBD1. The J segment lost 4 bases and the V segment lost 4 bases, leaving 7 bases of the junction unmatched. Germline CDR1 SGHDN, CDR2 FVKESK. The CDR3 consists of 15 residues. The CDR3 region has the DNA TGTGCCAGCAGCCGAAAAGACAGGGGCGCAGATACGCAGTATTTT. It is translated as CASSRKDRGADTQYF.

This clonotype showed up many times. This chain uses TRBV5-8 with TRBJ2-2; D ambiguous. CDR3 length: 14 amino acids. Germline lookup yields CDR1 SGHTS and CDR2 YDEGEE. Trimming stripped 4 bases from V and 1 base from J, with 8 bases between. The CDR3 nucleotides are TGTGCCAGCAGCGGTAGGGTGAACACCGGGGAGCTGTTTTTT. It codes for CASSGRVNTGELFF. The complete variable domain, with remaining parts taken from reference TRBV5-8 and TRBJ2-2, reads EAGVTQSPTHLIKTRGQQATLRCSPISGHTSVYWYQQALGLGLQFLLWYDEGEERNRGNFPPRFSGRQFPNYSSELNVNALELEDSALYLCASSGRVNTGELFFGEGSRLTVL.

A single count supports this clonotype. V usage is TRBV7-9 and J usage is TRBJ2-3, with a weak D call TRBD1 (6 bases). The germline V and J ends were trimmed by 0 bases and 1 base, with 11 bases remaining between them. The CDR3 runs to 16 residues. Per germline, CDR1 SEHNR and CDR2 FQNEAQ (reference sequence). The CDR3 DNA reads as TGTGCCAGCAGCTTAGCGCTAGGGGGAGGCACAGATACGCAGTATTTT. This encodes CASSLALGGGTDTQYF.

The sample holds many counts of this clonotype. The rearrangement links TRBV19 to TRBJ1-3, with a weak D call TRBD1 (6 bases). Trimming shortened V by 3 bases and J by 0 bases, and 12 bases separated the two germline ends. The CDR3 is 16 residues long. CDR1 and CDR2 (germline): LNHDA, SQIVND (reference sequence). CDR3 amino acids: CASSIGGGSSGNTIYF. CDR3 coding DNA: TGTGCCAGTAGTATCGGGGGCGGGAGCTCTGGAAACACCATATATTTT.

The chain combines TRBV29-1 with TRBJ2-3, with 11 bases matching TRBD2. V shed 8 bases and J 9 bases; nucleotides not matched to a gene: 4. Looked up from germline, CDR1 is SQVTM and CDR2 is ANQGSEA. This CDR3 has 11 residues. CDR3: CSLLAGATQYF. The DNA of the CDR3 is TGCAGCTTACTAGCGGGAGCCACGCAGTATTTT.

This clonotype was recorded at least ten times. CDR3 coding DNA: TGCAGCGTTGAAGGGGGGCCTAGCGGGAGATTCTACGAGCAGTACTTC. This codes for CSVEGGPSGRFYEQYF. The chain recombines TRBV29-1 with TRBJ2-7, with TRBD2 matching over 10 bases. The length of the CDR3 is 16 residues. Germline loops: CDR1 SQVTM, CDR2 ANQGSEA. V trimming: 1 base; J trimming: 3 bases; junction bases outside the gene matches: 9.

This clonotype showed up many times. One end of the junction is discordant with germline, which a read error may explain. The genes are TRBV5-4 and TRBJ2-5; possible D gene TRBD1, 7 bases. The CDR3 has 15 residues. Germline CDR1 SGHNT, CDR2 YYREEE (reference sequence). The CDR3, as DNA: TGTGCTAGCAGCCTCGGGGGCAGGGGGCAAGAGACCCAGTACTTC. Translation: CASSLGGRGQETQYF.

The chain employs TRBV5-1 and TRBJ1-4, with 9 bases that match TRBD1. Germline CDR1 reads SGHRS; CDR2 reads YFSETQ. With V trimmed by 4 bases and J by 4 bases, 5 bases remained unmatched. The CDR3 totals 15 residues. The DNA for the CDR3 is TGCGCCAGCAGCCTCAGGACAGGGGATAATGAAAAACTGTTTTTT. It yields the protein CASSLRTGDNEKLFF.

The chain recombines TRBV18 with TRBJ2-5, with 7 positions matching TRBD1. The junction had 3 bases not matched to a gene; V was cut back by 0 bases and J by 2 bases. Germline CDR1 KGHSH, CDR2 LQKENI. This CDR3 region has 15 residues. CDR3: CASSPPGRGQETQYF. CDR3 sequence (DNA): TGTGCCAGCTCACCACCGGGCAGGGGGCAAGAGACCCAGTACTTC.

This clonotype came up many times. J is TRBJ1-2 and V is TRBV7-9; D gene unclear. Germline V gene lookup returns CDR1 SEHNR and CDR2 FQNEAQ (reference sequence). This CDR3 region has 12 residues. V was clipped by 1 base and J by 8 bases, with 8 bases between them. CDR3 sequence: CASSLGQSGYTF. CDR3 nucleotides: TGTGCCAGCAGCTTAGGGCAAAGCGGCTACACCTTC.

The chain combines TRBV20-1 with TRBJ1-6, with a possible D match to TRBD1 (5 bases). Trimming removed 3 bases at V and 5 bases at J, with 8 bases between. CDR3 length equals 13 residues. Germline V gene lookup returns CDR1 DFQATT and CDR2 SNEGSKA (reference sequence). CDR3 DNA sequence: TGCAGTGCTAGTCAGGGAAATAATTCACCCCTCCACTTT. This encodes CSASQGNNSPLHF.

This clonotype was observed a single time. This chain joins TRBV29-1 and TRBJ2-1, with 16 bases aligning to TRBD2. The CDR3 consists of 16 residues. The V gene's germline CDR1 is SQVTM and CDR2 ANQGSEA. With V trimmed by 8 bases and J by 6 bases, 10 bases remained unmatched. CDR3 amino acids: CSFPGLAGGRGNEQFF. The CDR3 bases are TGCAGCTTCCCGGGACTAGCGGGGGGGCGGGGCAATGAGCAGTTCTTC.

This clonotype was found many times. This rearrangement joins TRBV13 to TRBJ2-7; maybe TRBD1 (6 bases). Trimming stripped 6 bases from V and 5 bases from J, with 29 bases between. Germline V CDR1 and CDR2: PRHDT, FYEKMQ (reference sequence). The CDR3 sequence is 18 residues long. CDR3 DNA sequence: TGTGCCAGCAGACGACAGGACCCGATACTTGGGGCACTGGACGAGCAGTACTTC. Protein sequence: CASRRQDPILGALDEQYF.

The J gene is TRBJ1-1, the V gene TRBV3-1; D gene unclear. V lost 0 bases and J lost 0, with 5 bases in between. This CDR3 is 14 amino acids long. CDR1 LGHDT and CDR2 YNNKEL come from the germline V gene (reference sequence). CDR3 amino acids: CASSQDPMNTEAFF. The CDR3 nucleotides are TGTGCCAGCAGCCAAGATCCAATGAACACTGAAGCTTTCTTT.

The rearrangement uses TRBV6-2 or TRBV6-3 and TRBJ2-5; D perhaps matches TRBD2 (5 bases). This CDR3 contains 17 residues. CDR1 and CDR2 from the germline V gene are MNHEY and SVGEGT. Trimming cost V 2 bases and J 5 bases, with 21 bases left between them. The CDR3 nucleotides read TGTGCCAGCAGTTACCGCGCAGAAAGGGCTAGCAAGGAGACCCAGTACTTC. Translation: CASSYRAERASKETQYF.

This clonotype was observed a handful of times. Possible read error: a much larger clone is one base away. The rearrangement joins TRBV5-1 to TRBJ2-1; 8 bases are a match to TRBD2. Germline CDR1 and CDR2: SGHRS and YFSETQ. The CDR3 has 15 residues. CDR3 in DNA: TGCGCCAGCAGCTTGGAAGCGGGGGAGAACAATGAGCAGTCCTTC. Amino acids: CASSLEAGENNEQSF.

This chain joins TRBV5-1 and TRBJ1-4, with 8 positions matching TRBD1. Trimming removed 0 bases from V and 10 bases from J; junction bases left unmatched: 11. The germline CDR1 and CDR2 sequences are SGHRS and YFSETQ. The CDR3 sequence is 16 residues long. This chain's CDR3 is CASSLAGDRGGGKLFF. The CDR3 nucleotides read TGCGCCAGCAGCTTGGCCGGTGACAGGGGAGGCGGAAAACTGTTTTTT. The complete variable domain, with remaining parts taken from reference TRBV5-1 and TRBJ1-4, reads KAGVTQTPRYLIKTRGQQVTLSCSPISGHRSVSWYQQTPGQGLQFLFEYFSETQRNKGNFPGRFSGRQFSNSRSEMNVSTLELGDSALYLCASSLAGDRGGGKLFFGSGTQLSVL.

Concerning this clonotype: A clone one base away is much larger, so this may be a read error. Because it lacks the conserved phenylalanine or tryptophan at the end, this CDR3 is likely a read error. The chain joins TRBV5-5 to TRBJ2-2; 7 bases are shared with TRBD2. Unmatched junction bases numbered 9, after V lost 6 bases and J lost 4 bases. This CDR3 contains 15 residues. CDR1 and CDR2 (germline): SGHKS, YYEKEE (reference sequence). The CDR3 loop is CASIPSPGGTGELFL. DNA for the CDR3: TGTGCCAGCATCCCCTCTCCGGGGGGCACCGGGGAGCTGTTTCTT.

About this clonotype: Compared with germline, one end of the junction differs, possibly owing to a read error. The chain has TRBV15 and TRBJ1-4; D not certain. This CDR3 region has 14 residues. The germline gives CDR1 LNHNV, CDR2 YYDKDF (reference sequence). The CDR3 loop reads CAISRDPGNGKLFF. CDR3 sequence (DNA): TGTGCCATCAGCAGAGATCCGGGGAATGGAAAACTGTTTTTT.

This clonotype was observed many times. The chain recombines TRBV5-8 with TRBJ2-2, with TRBD2 matching over 7 bases. V was clipped by 5 bases and J by 2 bases; unmatched bases: 9. The germline V gene encodes CDR1 SGHTS and CDR2 YDEGEE. This CDR3 spans 16 amino acids. DNA for the CDR3: TGTGCCAGCAGTCGTGGGGAGGGACTTAACACCGGGGAGCTGTTTTTT. The encoded protein is CASSRGEGLNTGELFF.

The V gene is TRBV7-2, the J gene TRBJ2-1; 7 bases map to TRBD1. The CDR3 is 16 amino acids. After removal of 5 bases from V and 16 bases from J, the junction contained 23 bases not matched to a gene. CDR1 and CDR2 (germline): SGHTA, FQGNSA. Written as DNA, the CDR3 is TGTGCCAGCAGCCCCGGTTGGGACAGAAGTCTAGGCCTAGGCTTCTTC. This gives the protein CASSPGWDRSLGLGFF.

V is TRBV20-1 and J is TRBJ1-1, with D unclear. Trimming took off 3 bases at V and 0 bases at J, with 8 bases between the two ends. Germline values: CDR1 DFQATT, CDR2 SNEGSKA (reference sequence). The CDR3 runs to 13 residues. As DNA, the CDR3 is TGCAGTGCTAGGGCACATATGAACACTGAAGCTTTCTTT. The encoded protein is CSARAHMNTEAFF.

Turning to this clonotype: One junction end disagrees with the germline gene, perhaps due to a read error. The chain employs TRBV15 and TRBJ2-5, with 8 bases matching TRBD1. This CDR3 spans 15 amino acids. The germline V gene has CDR1 LNHNV and CDR2 YYDKDF (reference sequence). Here the CDR3 reads CATSSPGRGQETRYF. In DNA form, the CDR3 reads TGTGCCACCAGCAGCCCGGGCAGGGGGCAAGAGACCCGGTACTTC.

As concerns this clonotype: The CDR3 carries no conserved terminal phenylalanine or tryptophan, so it likely arises from a read error. It is unclear where the CDR3 begins or ends on the DNA, so no DNA is shown, and the CDR3 is as TCRdb lists it. The rearrangement joins TRBV7-2 to TRBJ2-5; the table names TRBD1, a call not compared with the DNA. Germline V gene sequence: CDR1 SGHTA, CDR2 FQGNSA. The CDR3 contains 16 residues when both ends are counted. CDR3 sequence: CASTRDGGDYGYTFGS.